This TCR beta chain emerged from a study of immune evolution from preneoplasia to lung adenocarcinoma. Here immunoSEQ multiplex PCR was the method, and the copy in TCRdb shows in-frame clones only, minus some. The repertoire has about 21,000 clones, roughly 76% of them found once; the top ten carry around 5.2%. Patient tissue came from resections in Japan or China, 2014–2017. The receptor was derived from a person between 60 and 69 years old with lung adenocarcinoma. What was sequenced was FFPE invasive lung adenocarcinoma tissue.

The CDR3 region has the DNA TGTGCCAGCAGGAAGGGACAGGGGGCGAGAGAGACCCAGTACTTC. It encodes CASRKGQGARETQYF. V gene TRBV2 combines with J gene TRBJ2-5; TRBD1 aligns across 12 bases. CDR1 SNHLY and CDR2 FYNNEI come from the germline V gene. After removal of 6 bases from V and 4 bases from J, the junction contained 6 bases not matched to a gene. CDR3 length: 15 residues.